This T cell receptor beta chain is drawn from a study of CD8+CD57+ T cells in acquired aplastic anemia. Across the study: Isolated CD4+ and CD8+ cells, once sorted, yielded DNA averaging roughly 3.2 ug.

TCR beta VDJ and CDR3 were profiled, and genomic DNA was the template. TCRdb re-analysed the reads in MiXCR, keeping a single row per CDR3 protein. Seen here are approximately 190,000 distinct CDR3 sequences, 64% observed once, and the top ten hold just over 45%. Sequencing used sorted CD4+, CD8+, or CD8+CD57+ T cells (not recorded which) from PBMCs. The clonotype was recovered from a human donor with severe aplastic anemia or a healthy control (not recorded which).

The DNA for the CDR3 is TGCAGCGTTGGGGACCTGGGGGGGTCAGGTACGCAGTATTTT. Its translation: CSVGDLGGSGTQYF. The chain couples TRBV29-1 to TRBJ2-3; 7 bases agree with TRBD2. The junction had 12 bases not matched to a gene; V was cut back by 4 bases and J by 8 bases. Per germline, CDR1 SQVTM and CDR2 ANQGSEA. The CDR3 spans 14 residues.